One sample yielded the 2 T cell receptor beta chains listed below, sequenced in a study of identical twins. TCRdb recomputed calls from the 5' RACE reads with MiXCR, one row per CDR3 protein. The sample shows hundreds of thousands of distinct CDR3 sequences, 9% to 15% of them seen only once. These data are also associated with another study on yellow fever vaccine responses in identical twins.

The sequencing sample was made of PBMCs. The receptors stem from a woman between 18 and 29 years old in good health.

This clonotype was found a few times. The chain couples TRBV10-3 to TRBJ2-7, with D uncertain. Germline V lookup: CDR1 ENHRY, CDR2 SYGVKD. Trimming left V 2 bases short and J 3 bases short, with 8 bases between. The CDR3 contains 13 residues. The CDR3 nucleotides read TGTGCCATCAGTGAGCGTACAAACTACGAGCAGTACGTC. Its protein is CAISERTNYEQYV.

The table lists this clonotype with a few counts. The V and J genes are TRBV27 and TRBJ2-1; 13 positions agree with TRBD2. This CDR3 has 19 residues. From germline, CDR1 is MNHEY and CDR2 SMNVEV (reference sequence). After removal of 5 bases from V and 3 bases from J, the junction contained 13 bases not matched to a gene. The CDR3 DNA sequence: TGTGCCAGCAGTCCTCGGTGGACTAGCGGGAGCACGGGCTACAATGAGCAGTTCTTC. This translates into CASSPRWTSGSTGYNEQFF.